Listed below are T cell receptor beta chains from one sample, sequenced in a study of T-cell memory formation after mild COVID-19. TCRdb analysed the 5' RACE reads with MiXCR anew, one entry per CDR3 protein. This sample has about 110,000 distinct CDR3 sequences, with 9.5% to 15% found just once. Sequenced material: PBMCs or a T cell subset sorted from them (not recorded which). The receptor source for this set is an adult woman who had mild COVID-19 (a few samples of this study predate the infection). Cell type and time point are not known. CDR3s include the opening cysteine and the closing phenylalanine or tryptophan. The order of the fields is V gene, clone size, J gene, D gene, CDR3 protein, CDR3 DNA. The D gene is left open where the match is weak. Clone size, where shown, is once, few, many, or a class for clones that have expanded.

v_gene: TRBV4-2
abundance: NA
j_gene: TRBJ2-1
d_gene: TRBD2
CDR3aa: CASSHTSGRAGDEQFF
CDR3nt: TGTGCCAGCAGCCACACTAGCGGGAGGGCCGGGGATGAGCAGTTCTTC

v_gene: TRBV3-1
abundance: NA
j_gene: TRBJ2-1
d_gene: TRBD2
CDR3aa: CASSQETSGSNEQFF
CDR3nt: TGTGCCAGCAGCCAAGAAACTAGCGGGAGCAATGAGCAGTTCTTC

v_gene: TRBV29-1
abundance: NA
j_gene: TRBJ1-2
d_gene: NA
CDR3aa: CSVVGQTRDYYGYTF
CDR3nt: TGCAGCGTTGTTGGGCAGACGAGAGACTACTATGGCTACACCTTC

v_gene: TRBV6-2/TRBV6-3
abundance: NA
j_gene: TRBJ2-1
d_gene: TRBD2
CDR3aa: CASSRSGRPGDEQFF
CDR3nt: TGTGCCAGCAGTCGCAGCGGGAGACCGGGCGATGAGCAGTTCTTC

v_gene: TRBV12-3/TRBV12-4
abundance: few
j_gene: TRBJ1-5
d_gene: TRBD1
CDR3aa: CASSLRQGSNQPQHF
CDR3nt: TGTGCCAGCAGTCTTCGACAGGGAAGCAATCAGCCCCAGCATTTT

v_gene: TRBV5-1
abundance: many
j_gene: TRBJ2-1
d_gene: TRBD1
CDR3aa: CASSLGQGRNEQFF
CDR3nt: TGCGCCAGCAGCTTGGGACAGGGGCGCAATGAGCAGTTCTTC

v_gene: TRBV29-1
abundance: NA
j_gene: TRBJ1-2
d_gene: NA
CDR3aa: CSVTTPDGEDYGYTF
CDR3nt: TGCAGCGTTACCACCCCTGACGGGGAAGACTATGGCTACACCTTC

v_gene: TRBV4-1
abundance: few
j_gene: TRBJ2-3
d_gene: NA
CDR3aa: CASSQATGYTDTQYF
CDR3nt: TGCGCCAGCAGCCAAGCTACAGGGTACACAGATACGCAGTATTTT

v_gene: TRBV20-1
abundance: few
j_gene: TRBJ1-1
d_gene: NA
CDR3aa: CSARSGRRTEAFF
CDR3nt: TGCAGTGCTAGATCGGGCAGGCGTACTGAAGCTTTCTTT

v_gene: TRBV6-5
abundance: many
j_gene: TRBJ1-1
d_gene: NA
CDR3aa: CASRSGRGAIEAFF
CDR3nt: TGTGCCAGCAGATCAGGGAGGGGGGCAATTGAAGCTTTCTTT

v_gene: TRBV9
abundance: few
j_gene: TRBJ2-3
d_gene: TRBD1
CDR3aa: CASTPQATGAGDTQYF
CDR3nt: TGTGCCAGCACCCCCCAAGCGACAGGGGCCGGAGATACGCAGTATTTT

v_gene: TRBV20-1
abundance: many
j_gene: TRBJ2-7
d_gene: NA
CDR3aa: CSARTLTPYEQYF
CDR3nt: TGCAGTGCTAGAACACTTACCCCCTACGAGCAGTACTTC

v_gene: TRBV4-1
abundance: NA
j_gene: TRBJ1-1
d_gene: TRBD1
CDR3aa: CASSPRTGTNTEAFF
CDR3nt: TGCGCCAGCAGCCCCCGGACAGGAACGAACACTGAAGCTTTCTTT

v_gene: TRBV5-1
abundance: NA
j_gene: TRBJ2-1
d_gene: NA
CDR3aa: CASSLDTGGYEQFF
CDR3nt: TGCGCCAGCAGCTTGGACACTGGGGGGTATGAGCAGTTCTTC

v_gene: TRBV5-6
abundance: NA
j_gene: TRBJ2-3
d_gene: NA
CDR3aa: CASSLGFGGLDTQYF
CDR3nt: TGTGCCAGCAGCTTGGGTTTTGGGGGCCTGGATACGCAGTATTTT

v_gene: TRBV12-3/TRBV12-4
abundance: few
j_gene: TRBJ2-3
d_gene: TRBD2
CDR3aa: CASSFSSGGAGLTDTQYF
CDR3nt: TGTGCCAGCAGTTTCTCTAGCGGGGGGGCCGGTTTAACAGATACGCAGTATTTT

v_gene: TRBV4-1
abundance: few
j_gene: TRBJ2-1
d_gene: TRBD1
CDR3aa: CASSQGTGSNEQFF
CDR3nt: TGCGCCAGCAGCCAAGGGACAGGGTCCAATGAGCAGTTCTTC

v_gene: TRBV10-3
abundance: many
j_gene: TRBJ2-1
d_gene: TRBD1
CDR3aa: CAISESKDRGPHNEQFF
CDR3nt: TGTGCCATCAGTGAGTCGAAAGACAGGGGGCCCCACAATGAGCAGTTCTTC

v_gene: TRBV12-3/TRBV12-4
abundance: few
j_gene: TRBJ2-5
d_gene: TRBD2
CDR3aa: CASSLSERDPLGTQYF
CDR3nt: TGTGCCAGCAGTTTATCGGAGCGGGATCCCCTGGGGACCCAGTACTTC

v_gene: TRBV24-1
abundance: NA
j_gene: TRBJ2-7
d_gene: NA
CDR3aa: CATSEGYEQYF
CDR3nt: TGTGCCACCAGTGAGGGGTACGAGCAGTACTTC

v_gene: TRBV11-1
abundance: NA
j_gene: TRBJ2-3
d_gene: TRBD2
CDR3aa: CASSSRTSGTRGDTQYF
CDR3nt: TGTGCCAGCAGCTCTCGGACTAGCGGGACCCGGGGAGATACGCAGTATTTT

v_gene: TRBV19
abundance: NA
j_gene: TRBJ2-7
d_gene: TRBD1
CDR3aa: CASSMGTGTYEQYF
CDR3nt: TGTGCCAGTAGTATGGGGACAGGAACCTACGAGCAGTACTTC

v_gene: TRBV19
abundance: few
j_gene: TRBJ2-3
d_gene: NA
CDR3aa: CASSIRDTDTQYF
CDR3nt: TGTGCCAGTAGTATTCGGGATACAGATACGCAGTATTTT

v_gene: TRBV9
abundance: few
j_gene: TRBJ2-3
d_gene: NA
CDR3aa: CASSVDQGLFSTDTQYF
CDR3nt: TGTGCCAGCAGCGTAGACCAAGGACTATTCAGCACAGATACGCAGTATTTT

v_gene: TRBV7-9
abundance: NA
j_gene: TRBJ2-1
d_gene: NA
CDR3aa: CAAPASDEQFF
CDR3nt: TGTGCCGCCCCGGCTAGCGATGAGCAGTTCTTC

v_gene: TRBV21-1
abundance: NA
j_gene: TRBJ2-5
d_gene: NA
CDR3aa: CASSFGGTAPYLRQETQYF
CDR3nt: TGTGCCAGCAGCTTTGGAGGGACAGCGCCCTACCTAAGACAAGAGACCCAGTACTTC

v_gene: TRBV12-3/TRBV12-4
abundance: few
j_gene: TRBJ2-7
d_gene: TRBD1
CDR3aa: CASRRTGQGDEQYF
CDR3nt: TGTGCCAGCAGAAGGACCGGACAGGGCGACGAGCAGTACTTC

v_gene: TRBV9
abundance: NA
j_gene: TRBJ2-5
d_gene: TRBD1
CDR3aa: CASSVGDRMETQYF
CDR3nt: TGTGCCAGCAGCGTAGGGGACAGGATGGAGACCCAGTACTTC

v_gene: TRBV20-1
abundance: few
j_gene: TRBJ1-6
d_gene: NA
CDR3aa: CSGQHSPLHF
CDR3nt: TGCAGTGGACAACATTCACCCCTCCACTTT

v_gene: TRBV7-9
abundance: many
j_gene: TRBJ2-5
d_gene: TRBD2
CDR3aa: CASDSYGTSGSETQYF
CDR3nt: TGTGCCAGCGACTCTTATGGGACTAGCGGGAGTGAGACCCAGTACTTC

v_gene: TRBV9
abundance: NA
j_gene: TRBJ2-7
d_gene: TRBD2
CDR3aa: CASSVVAGSYEQYF
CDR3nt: TGTGCCAGCAGCGTTGTAGCGGGGTCTTACGAGCAGTACTTC

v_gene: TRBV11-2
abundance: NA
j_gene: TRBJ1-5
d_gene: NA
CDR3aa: CASSLGVGGSNQPQHF
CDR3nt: TGTGCCAGCAGCTTAGGGGTCGGCGGGAGCAATCAGCCCCAGCATTTT

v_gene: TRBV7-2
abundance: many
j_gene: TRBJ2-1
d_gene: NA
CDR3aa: CASSLVGPGNEQFF
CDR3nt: TGTGCCAGCAGCTTAGTGGGGCCGGGCAATGAGCAGTTCTTC

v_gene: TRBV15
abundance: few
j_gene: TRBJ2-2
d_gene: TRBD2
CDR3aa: CATENRRAGVVPNTGELFF
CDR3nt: TGTGCCACCGAAAACAGAAGGGCGGGAGTTGTCCCGAACACCGGGGAGCTGTTTTTT

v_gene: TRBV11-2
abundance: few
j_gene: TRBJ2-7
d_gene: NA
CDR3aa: CASSSRDLTREQYF
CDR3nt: TGTGCCAGCAGCTCCCGGGACCTCACTAGAGAGCAGTACTTC

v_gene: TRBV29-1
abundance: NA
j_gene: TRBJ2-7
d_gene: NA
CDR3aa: CSVGGESYEQYF
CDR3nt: TGCAGCGTTGGGGGGGAGTCCTACGAGCAGTACTTC

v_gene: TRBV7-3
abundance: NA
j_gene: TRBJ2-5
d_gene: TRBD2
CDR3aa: CASSASGGQETQYF
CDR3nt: TGTGCCAGCAGCGCCTCGGGGGGGCAAGAGACCCAGTACTTC

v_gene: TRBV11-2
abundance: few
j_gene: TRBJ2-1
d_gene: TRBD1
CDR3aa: CASSLGDRVHNEQFF
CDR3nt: TGTGCCAGCAGCTTAGGGGACAGGGTCCACAATGAGCAGTTCTTC

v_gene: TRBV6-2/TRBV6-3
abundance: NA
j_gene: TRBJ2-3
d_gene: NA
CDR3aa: CASSYEADTYSTDTQYF
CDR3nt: TGTGCCAGCAGTTACGAGGCGGATACTTATAGCACAGATACGCAGTATTTT

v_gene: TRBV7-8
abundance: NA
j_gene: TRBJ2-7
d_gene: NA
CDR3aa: CASSTPGAWDEQYF
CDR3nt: TGTGCCAGCAGCACACCCGGGGCCTGGGACGAGCAGTACTTC

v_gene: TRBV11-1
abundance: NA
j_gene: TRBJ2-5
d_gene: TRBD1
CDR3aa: CASSVGQGVVQETQYF
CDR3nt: TGTGCCAGCAGCGTAGGACAGGGAGTGGTTCAAGAGACCCAGTACTTC

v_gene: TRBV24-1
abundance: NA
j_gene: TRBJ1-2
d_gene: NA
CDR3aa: CATSDLGHNHGYTF
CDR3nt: TGTGCCACCAGTGATTTGGGACACAATCATGGCTACACCTTC

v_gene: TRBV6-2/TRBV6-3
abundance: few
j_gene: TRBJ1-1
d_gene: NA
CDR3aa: CASTRQENTEAFF
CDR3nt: TGTGCCAGCACTAGACAGGAGAACACTGAAGCTTTCTTT

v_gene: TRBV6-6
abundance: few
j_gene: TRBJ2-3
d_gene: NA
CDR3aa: CASSYKAEGGPDTQYF
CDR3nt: TGTGCCAGCAGTTATAAGGCGGAGGGGGGCCCAGATACGCAGTATTTT

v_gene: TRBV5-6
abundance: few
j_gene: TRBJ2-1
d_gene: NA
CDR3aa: CASSSTVAGEQFF
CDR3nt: TGTGCCAGCAGCTCCACCGTAGCTGGGGAGCAGTTCTTC

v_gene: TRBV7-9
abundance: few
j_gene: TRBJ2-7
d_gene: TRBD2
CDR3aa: CASSLGVAGGTVSYEQYF
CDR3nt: TGTGCCAGCAGCTTAGGGGTAGCGGGTGGTACCGTTTCATACGAGCAGTACTTC

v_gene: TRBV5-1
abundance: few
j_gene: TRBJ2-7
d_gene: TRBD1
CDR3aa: CASSPHKPGQGLNEQYF
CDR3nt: TGCGCCAGCAGCCCACACAAACCGGGACAGGGCCTCAACGAGCAGTACTTC

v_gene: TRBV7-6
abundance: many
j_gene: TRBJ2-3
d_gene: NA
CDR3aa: CASSLEDGPDTQYF
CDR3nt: TGTGCCAGCAGCTTAGAGGACGGTCCGGATACGCAGTATTTT

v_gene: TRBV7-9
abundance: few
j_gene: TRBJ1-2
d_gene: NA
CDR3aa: CASSLSTDYGYTF
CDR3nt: TGTGCCAGCAGCTTATCGACAGACTATGGCTACACCTTC

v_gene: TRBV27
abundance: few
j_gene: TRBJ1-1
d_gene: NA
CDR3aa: CASSLGAGSLTEAFF
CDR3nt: TGTGCCAGCAGTTTAGGGGCAGGGAGTTTGACTGAAGCTTTCTTT

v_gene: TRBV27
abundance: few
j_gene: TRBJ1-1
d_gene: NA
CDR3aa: CASSLDSDTGLETEAFF
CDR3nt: TGTGCCAGCAGTTTAGACTCAGACACAGGGCTGGAAACTGAAGCTTTCTTT

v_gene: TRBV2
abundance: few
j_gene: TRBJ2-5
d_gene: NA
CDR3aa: CASSDPRAGSLQETQYF
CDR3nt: TGTGCCAGCAGTGACCCCCGGGCAGGGAGTCTACAAGAGACCCAGTACTTC

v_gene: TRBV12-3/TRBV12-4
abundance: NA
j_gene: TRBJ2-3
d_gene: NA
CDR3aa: CASSWGLQWDTQYF
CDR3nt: TGTGCCAGCAGTTGGGGACTTCAGTGGGATACGCAGTATTTT

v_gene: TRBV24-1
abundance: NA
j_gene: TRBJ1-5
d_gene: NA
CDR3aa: CATSDRSTSNQPQHF
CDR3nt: TGTGCCACCTCTGACAGATCCACTAGCAATCAGCCCCAGCATTTT

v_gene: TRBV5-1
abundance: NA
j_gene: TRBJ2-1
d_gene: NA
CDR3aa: CASSLGQGRDEQFF
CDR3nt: TGCGCCAGCAGCTTGGGCCAGGGCCGGGATGAGCAGTTCTTC

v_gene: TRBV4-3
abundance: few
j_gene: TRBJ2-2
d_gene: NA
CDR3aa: CASSLTGAWTGELFF
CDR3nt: TGCGCCAGCAGCCTAACGGGAGCTTGGACCGGGGAGCTGTTTTTT

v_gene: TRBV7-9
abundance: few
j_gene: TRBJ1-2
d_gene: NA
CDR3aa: CASSPGYGYTF
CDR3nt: TGTGCCAGCAGCCCGGGCTATGGCTACACCTTC